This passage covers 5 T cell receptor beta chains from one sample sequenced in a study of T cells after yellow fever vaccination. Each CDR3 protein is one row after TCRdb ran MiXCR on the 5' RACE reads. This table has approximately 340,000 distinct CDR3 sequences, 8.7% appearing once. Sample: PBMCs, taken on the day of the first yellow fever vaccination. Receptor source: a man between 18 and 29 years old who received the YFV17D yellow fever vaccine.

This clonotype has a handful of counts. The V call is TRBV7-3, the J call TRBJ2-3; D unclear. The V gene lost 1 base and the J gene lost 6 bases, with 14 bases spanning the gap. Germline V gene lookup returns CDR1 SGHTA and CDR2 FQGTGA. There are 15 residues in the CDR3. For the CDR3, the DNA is TGTGCCAGCAGCTTAAAGGGTGGTAAGGAGGATACGCAGTATTTT. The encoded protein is CASSLKGGKEDTQYF.

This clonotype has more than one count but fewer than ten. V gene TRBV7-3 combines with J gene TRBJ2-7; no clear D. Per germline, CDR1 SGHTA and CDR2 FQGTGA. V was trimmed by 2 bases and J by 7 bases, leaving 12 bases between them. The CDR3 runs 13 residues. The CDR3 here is CASSLFPGREQYV. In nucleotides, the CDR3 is TGTGCCAGCAGCTTATTCCCCGGTCGAGAGCAGTACGTC.

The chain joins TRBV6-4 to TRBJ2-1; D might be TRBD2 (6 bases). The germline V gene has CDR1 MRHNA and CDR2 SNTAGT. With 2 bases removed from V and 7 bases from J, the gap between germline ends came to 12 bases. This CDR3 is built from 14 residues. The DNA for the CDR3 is TGTGCCAGCAGTGACCGGAGGGGCGGGAATGAGCAGTTCTTC. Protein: CASSDRRGGNEQFF.

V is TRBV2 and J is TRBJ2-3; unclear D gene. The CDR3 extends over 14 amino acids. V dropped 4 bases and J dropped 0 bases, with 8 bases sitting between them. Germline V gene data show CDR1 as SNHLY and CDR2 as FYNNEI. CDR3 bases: TGTGCCAGCAGTGTACAATCTAGCACAGATACGCAGTATTTT. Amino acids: CASSVQSSTDTQYF.

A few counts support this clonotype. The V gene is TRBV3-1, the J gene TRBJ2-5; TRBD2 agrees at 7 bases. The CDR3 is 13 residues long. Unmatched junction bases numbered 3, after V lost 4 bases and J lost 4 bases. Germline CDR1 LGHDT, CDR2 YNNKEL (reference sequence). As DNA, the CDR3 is TGTGCCAGCAGCCGGGGACTACCAGAGACCCAGTACTTC. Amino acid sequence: CASSRGLPETQYF.